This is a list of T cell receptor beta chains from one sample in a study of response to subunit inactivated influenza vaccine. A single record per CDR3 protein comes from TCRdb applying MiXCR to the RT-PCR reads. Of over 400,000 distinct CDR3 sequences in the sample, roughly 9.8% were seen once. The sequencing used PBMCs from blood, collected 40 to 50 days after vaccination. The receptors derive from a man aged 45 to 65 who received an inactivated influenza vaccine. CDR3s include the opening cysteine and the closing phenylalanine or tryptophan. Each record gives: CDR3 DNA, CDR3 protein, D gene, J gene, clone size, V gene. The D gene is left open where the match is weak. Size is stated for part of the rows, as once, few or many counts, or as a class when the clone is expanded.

TGCAGTGCTAGCGGGGGGGCCAGCACCGGGGAGCTGTTTTTT | CSASGGASTGELFF | TRBD2 | TRBJ2-2 | few | TRBV20-1
TGTGCCAGCTCCCGGGCCTTAGAGACGGATGAGCAGTTCTTC | CASSRALETDEQFF | . | TRBJ2-1 | many | TRBV6-2/TRBV6-3
TGTGCCAGCAGATACCGGGACGGACCCACCGGGGAGCTGTTTTTT | CASRYRDGPTGELFF | . | TRBJ2-2 | few | TRBV6-2/TRBV6-3
TGTGCCAGCAGCTTAGTCGGCAGGGACGGCTACACCTTC | CASSLVGRDGYTF | . | TRBJ1-2 | . | TRBV7-9
TGTGCCAGCAGTGCATCGGCAGGGTGGGAGCAGTACTTC | CASSASAGWEQYF | . | TRBJ2-7 | . | TRBV2
TGTGCCAGCAGGGACGGGACAGTGAGTTCAGATACGCAGTATTTT | CASRDGTVSSDTQYF | TRBD1 | TRBJ2-3 | many | TRBV6-1
TGTGCCAGCAGCGCGGGGGGACTAGCGGGGCGCACAGATACGCAGTATTTT | CASSAGGLAGRTDTQYF | TRBD2 | TRBJ2-3 | . | TRBV7-3
TGTGCCAGCAGCGTTTTTCCCGGGACTAGTTTTCGAGAGACCCAGTACTTC | CASSVFPGTSFRETQYF | TRBD2 | TRBJ2-5 | few | TRBV9
TGCGCCAGCAGCCAAGAGGTGGACTACTCGGGCACCGGGGAGCTGTTTTTT | CASSQEVDYSGTGELFF | . | TRBJ2-2 | many | TRBV4-3
TGCGCCAGCAGCAGCCGGGTAGCGGGAGCCTACAATGAGCAGTTCTTC | CASSSRVAGAYNEQFF | TRBD2 | TRBJ2-1 | few | TRBV5-1
TGTGCCAGCAGCTGGGGGACAGCCCAAGAGACCCAGTACTTC | CASSWGTAQETQYF | TRBD1 | TRBJ2-5 | few | TRBV5-5
TGCGCCAGCAGCTTGTGGTCCGGAGTTAATTTGGATACGCAGTATTTT | CASSLWSGVNLDTQYF | . | TRBJ2-3 | . | TRBV5-1
TGCGCCAGCAGCTCGGTGGGACAGTCTTCCTACGAGCAGTACTTC | CASSSVGQSSYEQYF | TRBD1 | TRBJ2-7 | . | TRBV5-1
TGCAGTGCTAGAGGAGAAGCTTTCTTT | CSARGEAFF | . | TRBJ1-1 | . | TRBV20-1
TGTGCCAGCAGCCAATCGGCAGCGAGCTCCTACAATGAGCAGTTCTTC | CASSQSAASSYNEQFF | . | TRBJ2-1 | . | TRBV2
TGTGCCACCGTCAAGACCTCTGGGGCCAACGTCCTGACTTTC | CATVKTSGANVLTF | . | TRBJ2-6 | . | TRBV19
TGCAGTGCTGCCCAGGACAGGGGGCGCAGCTACTTC | CSAAQDRGRSYF | TRBD1 | TRBJ2-7 | few | TRBV20-1
. | CASSVGIGSLTEHFF | . | TRBJ2-1 | . | TRBV9
TGTGCCAGCAGGAGAGAGGGCGCAGGGCTTGGTTCACCCCTCCACTTT | CASRREGAGLGSPLHF | . | TRBJ1-6 | . | TRBV28
TGTGCCAGCAGCCCAGGTGGGTCGACGAACACCGGGGAGCTGTTTTTT | CASSPGGSTNTGELFF | . | TRBJ2-2 | . | TRBV7-9
TGTGCCAGCAGTTACTCAGCAGGGAACAATTCACCCCTCCACTTT | CASSYSAGNNSPLHF | . | TRBJ1-6 | . | TRBV6-5
TGCAGCGGCCGCGATCTATCCTACAATGAGCAGTTCTTC | CSGRDLSYNEQFF | . | TRBJ2-1 | few | TRBV29-1
TGCAGTGCTAGTAGACGGGGGACAACCGGGGAGACCCAGTACTTC | CSASRRGTTGETQYF | . | TRBJ2-5 | . | TRBV20-1
TGTGCCAGCAGCGGGAAGGACAGGGGGTCCACTGAAGCTTTCTTT | CASSGKDRGSTEAFF | TRBD1 | TRBJ1-1 | few | TRBV5-4
TGTGCCATCAGTGAAAGACAGAATAATTCACCCCTCCACTTT | CAISERQNNSPLHF | . | TRBJ1-6 | . | TRBV10-3
TGTGCCACCAGTGTGGGGGGCGAGCAGTACTTC | CATSVGGEQYF | . | TRBJ2-7 | . | TRBV24-1
TGCAGCGTTGAAGTAAGGCCCTACAATGAGCAGTTCTTC | CSVEVRPYNEQFF | . | TRBJ2-1 | few | TRBV29-1
TGCGCCAGCAGCCAAGGGGCTACTAGCGGCGTCAATGAGCAGTTCTTC | CASSQGATSGVNEQFF | TRBD2 | TRBJ2-1 | many | TRBV4-3
TGTGCCAGCAGTTTAGAGCCGGGACTAGGATTTGAGCAGTTCTTC | CASSLEPGLGFEQFF | TRBD2 | TRBJ2-1 | many | TRBV12-3/TRBV12-4
TGTGCCAGCAGTTACTCGAGAGTATTTAGCGGGAGGGATGCAGATACGCAGTATTTT | CASSYSRVFSGRDADTQYF | TRBD2 | TRBJ2-3 | . | TRBV6-5
TGCAGTGCTAGAGAACGGGGGAACACTGAAGCTTTCTTT | CSARERGNTEAFF | . | TRBJ1-1 | few | TRBV20-1
TGTGCCAGCAGGGGACTAGCGGGAGCACCAACGGAGACCCAGTACTTC | CASRGLAGAPTETQYF | TRBD2 | TRBJ2-5 | . | TRBV27
TGCAGTGCTGGGGACCCAGGGACCTATGGCTACACCTTC | CSAGDPGTYGYTF | . | TRBJ1-2 | few | TRBV20-1
TGTGCCAGCAGTTTAAGGGGGGGGGACAGGGGACCCTACGAGCAGTACTTC | CASSLRGGDRGPYEQYF | TRBD1 | TRBJ2-7 | . | TRBV27
TGTGCCACCAGTGACACCGGACAGTTTTCCTACAATGAGCAGTTCTTC | CATSDTGQFSYNEQFF | . | TRBJ2-1 | . | TRBV24-1
TGCAGTGCTAGACCCCGGCTGGCCAGAGGAAACACCATATATTTT | CSARPRLARGNTIYF | . | TRBJ1-3 | many | TRBV20-1
TGTGCCAGCAGTTCGGGGCTGCCCACAGATACGCAGTATTTT | CASSSGLPTDTQYF | . | TRBJ2-3 | . | TRBV28
TGTGCCACCAGGGAGCGGATTCAAGAGACCCAGTACTTC | CATRERIQETQYF | . | TRBJ2-5 | . | TRBV15
TGTGCCAGCAGCCAACAGACAGGCGCGAACACCGGGGAGCTGTTTTTT | CASSQQTGANTGELFF | . | TRBJ2-2 | . | TRBV4-2
TGCGCCAGCAGCTTCCACAGGGGTACCGAGCAGTACTTC | CASSFHRGTEQYF | TRBD1 | TRBJ2-7 | many | TRBV4-1
TGCAGTGCAACCCCTAGCGTCAGCTCCTACGAGCAGTACTTC | CSATPSVSSYEQYF | . | TRBJ2-7 | few | TRBV20-1
TGTGCCAGCAGTTTAGAGGGCTATGGCTACACCTTC | CASSLEGYGYTF | . | TRBJ1-2 | many | TRBV5-5
TGTGCCACCGGGGGGCCGGGGGGCACAGATACGCAGTATTTT | CATGGPGGTDTQYF | . | TRBJ2-3 | few | TRBV24-1
TGTGCCAGCAGGAAAAGGGATGGAGATACGCAGTATTTT | CASRKRDGDTQYF | . | TRBJ2-3 | few | TRBV6-6
TGCGCCAGCAGCTTGTTAGGGACAGGGCTTACTGAAGCTTTCTTT | CASSLLGTGLTEAFF | TRBD1 | TRBJ1-1 | few | TRBV5-1
TGTGCCAGTAGTATAGACCCCAGGGGGAAGAGGTCCTACAATGAGCAGTTCTTC | CASSIDPRGKRSYNEQFF | TRBD1 | TRBJ2-1 | few | TRBV19
TGTGCCAGCAGTTTATCTTTTCTAAACTTCCCCGGGGAGCTGTTTTTT | CASSLSFLNFPGELFF | . | TRBJ2-2 | few | TRBV27
TGTGCCAGCAGCTCCCTGGGTAGGGGGAGCACAGATACGCAGTATTTT | CASSSLGRGSTDTQYF | . | TRBJ2-3 | many | TRBV12-3/TRBV12-4
TGCAGTGCGCACTTGTTTCAAGAGACCCAGTACTTC | CSAHLFQETQYF | . | TRBJ2-5 | few | TRBV20-1
TGTGCCAGCAGATACGGGACCCTTAGCAATCAGCCCCAGCATTTT | CASRYGTLSNQPQHF | . | TRBJ1-5 | . | TRBV12-3/TRBV12-4
TGTGCCAGCAGTTTCGCACCGGGACAGGGGAACTATGGCTACACCTTC | CASSFAPGQGNYGYTF | TRBD1 | TRBJ1-2 | once | TRBV28
TGTGCCAGCTCACCTACGGGACAGAAAAAAAACATTCAGTACTTC | CASSPTGQKKNIQYF | TRBD1 | TRBJ2-4 | . | TRBV18
TGTGCCAGCAGCTTAATCGGGACTAAATTATACAATGAGCAGTTCTTC | CASSLIGTKLYNEQFF | TRBD2 | TRBJ2-1 | many | TRBV7-2
TGCAGTGCTAGAGATGGGGGGCTCGGCACTGAAGCTTTCTTT | CSARDGGLGTEAFF | . | TRBJ1-1 | . | TRBV20-1
TGTGCCACCAGTGATACGGGAGGAGACCAAGAGACCCAGTACTTC | CATSDTGGDQETQYF | TRBD2 | TRBJ2-5 | . | TRBV24-1
TGTGCCTGGAGTGGACTAGCGGGGGAGTACGAGCAGTACTTC | CAWSGLAGEYEQYF | TRBD2 | TRBJ2-7 | many | TRBV30
TGCAGTGCTCCAAAAACCCGGGGACTAGGTACAGATACGCAGTATTTT | CSAPKTRGLGTDTQYF | TRBD2 | TRBJ2-3 | . | TRBV20-1
TGCGCCAGCAGCGATCCTTCGCGGGGGGCCAACAATGAGCAGTTCTTC | CASSDPSRGANNEQFF | TRBD2 | TRBJ2-1 | few | TRBV5-1
TGTGCCAGCAAGGAGGCTAGCGGGGGTTACAATGAGCAGTTCTTC | CASKEASGGYNEQFF | TRBD2 | TRBJ2-1 | . | TRBV2
TGCAGCGTTGCGGGGGTACCTAGCTCCTACAATGAGCAGTTCTTC | CSVAGVPSSYNEQFF | . | TRBJ2-1 | . | TRBV29-1